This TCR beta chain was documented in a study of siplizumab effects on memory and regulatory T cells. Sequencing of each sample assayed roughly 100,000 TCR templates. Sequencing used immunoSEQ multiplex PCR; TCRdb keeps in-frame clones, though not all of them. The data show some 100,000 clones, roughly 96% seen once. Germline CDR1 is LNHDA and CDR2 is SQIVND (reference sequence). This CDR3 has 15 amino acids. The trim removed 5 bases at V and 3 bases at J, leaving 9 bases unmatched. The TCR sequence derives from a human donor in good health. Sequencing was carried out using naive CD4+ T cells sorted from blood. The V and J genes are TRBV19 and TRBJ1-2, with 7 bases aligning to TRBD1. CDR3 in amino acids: CASSGPGQNHYGYTF. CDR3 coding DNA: TGTGCCAGTAGTGGCCCGGGACAGAACCACTATGGCTACACCTTC.